This section outlines one TCR beta chain sequence together with its context. As yet, its antigen is unknown. The sample comes from a study of blood T cells in healthy people across ages. Points from the study as a whole: Significant beta diversity loss was already apparent by age approximately 38, declining roughly linearly.

The authors ran a second PCR of about 6 to 11 cycles using a sample-barcoded 5' primer and a J-beta primer mix. TCRdb itself ran the 5' RACE reads through MiXCR, one entry per CDR3 protein. The table has more than 1,400,000 distinct CDR3 sequences, approximately 42% seen once; the top ten hold 7.9%. Sequencing used blood. This receptor was identified in a woman younger than 30 in good health.

The CDR3, as DNA: TGTGCCAGCAGTCGGTCTGGAGGTTACGAGCAGTACTTC. Translation gives CASSRSGGYEQYF. The chain employs TRBV6-1 and TRBJ2-7; TRBD2 is a possible D gene (5 bases). Trimming pared 5 bases from V and 4 bases from J, leaving 12 bases between. This CDR3 contains 13 residues. Germline V gives CDR1 MNHNS, CDR2 SASEGT.